Below, 4 T cell receptor beta chains from the same sample are listed, as sequenced in a study of naive and memory T cell subsets. General study findings and limits: Possibly reflecting memory cells re-expressing CD45RA, a few larger clonotypes occurred in naive repertoires, especially CD8.

For these receptors, no antigen is known. An equimolar mix of two oligonucleotides served as the beta constant-region primer for TRBC1 and TRBC2. Nested alpha and beta constant-region primers with the SP2 primer drove four PCR rounds on ligated cDNA. One entry per CDR3 protein, called by TCRdb with MiXCR from the UMI-ligation and nested PCR reads. The data contain about 90,000 distinct CDR3 sequences, around 11% of them singletons. The specimen was naive CD4+ T cells from blood. These receptors all come from a human donor in good health.

This clonotype was counted between two and nine times. The chain recombines TRBV10-3 with TRBJ2-3; D possibly uses TRBD1 or TRBD2 (5 bases each). Trimming shortened V by 10 bases and J by 0 bases, and 20 bases separated the two germline ends. The CDR3 spans 16 residues. The germline gives CDR1 ENHRY, CDR2 SYGVKD. The CDR3 nucleotides read TGTGCCACCTCAACCGGGAAGGGGTCTAGCACAGATACGCAGTATTTT. It is translated as CATSTGKGSSTDTQYF.

This rearrangement joins TRBV28 to TRBJ1-4, with 7 positions matching TRBD1. The V gene end was trimmed by 7 bases and the J gene end by 8 bases; junction bases not matched to a gene: 7. The length of the CDR3 is 13 residues. Germline CDR1 and CDR2: MDHEN and SYDVKM. CDR3 residues: CASNGRGEEKLFF. CDR3 coding DNA: TGTGCCAGCAACGGCAGGGGGGAGGAAAAACTGTTTTTT.

The CDR3 is CSVALSLVGNTIYF. CDR3 nucleotide sequence: TGCAGCGTTGCACTATCCCTCGTGGGAAACACCATATATTTT. The gene calls are TRBV29-1 and TRBJ1-3; no definite D call. CDR3 length: 14 amino acids. CDR1 and CDR2 (germline): SQVTM, ANQGSEA. Trimming shortened V by 4 bases and J by 4 bases, and 14 bases separated the two germline ends.

The table lists this clonotype with a few counts. The chain carries TRBV12-3 or TRBV12-4 and TRBJ1-1; tentatively, D is TRBD1 (6 bases). Trimming took off 6 bases at V and 0 bases at J, with 20 bases between the two ends. The CDR3 sequence is 17 residues long. The CDR3 DNA reads as TGTGCCAGCAGGGCCAGGGGAGGGACGGCAATGAACACTGAAGCTTTCTTT. Residues: CASRARGGTAMNTEAFF.